Below are 8 T cell receptor beta chains sequenced from a single sample in a study of T-cell memory formation after mild COVID-19. Via MiXCR, TCRdb re-called the 5' RACE reads, giving one row per CDR3 protein. The repertoire holds about 400,000 distinct CDR3 sequences, around an eighth seen once, with less than 25% in the top ten. The sample was PBMCs or a T cell subset sorted from them (not recorded which). The receptors were sampled from a man aged 18 to 29 who had mild COVID-19 (a few samples of this study predate the infection). Cell type and time point are not known.

V gene TRBV6-4 combines with J gene TRBJ2-1; TRBD2 is a possible D gene (5 bases). CDR3 length equals 15 residues. Per germline, CDR1 MRHNA and CDR2 SNTAGT. V lost 6 bases and J 3 bases, leaving 15 bases between the germline ends. The CDR3 region has the DNA TGTGCCAGCAGCGATACTGCCGGGATCTACAATGAGCAGTTCTTC. Its translation is CASSDTAGIYNEQFF.

This clonotype was seen more than once but under ten times. The V and J genes are TRBV18 and TRBJ2-1; 8 bases map to TRBD2. The junction had 7 bases not matched to a gene; V was cut back by 0 bases and J by 9 bases. The CDR3 length is 15 residues. Germline V gene data show CDR1 as KGHSH and CDR2 as LQKENI. In DNA form, the CDR3 reads TGTGCCAGCTCACCACCGAACGGGGGGGCCGGTGAGCAGTTCTTC. Translated, it gives CASSPPNGGAGEQFF.

This rearrangement joins TRBV2 to TRBJ1-2; 11 bases fit TRBD1. The CDR3 sequence is 13 residues long. With V trimmed by 5 bases and J by 8 bases, 4 bases remained unmatched. Germline V lookup: CDR1 SNHLY, CDR2 FYNNEI. CDR3 in DNA: TGTGCCAGCAGTTGGACAGGGGGCTCGGGCTACACCTTC. This encodes CASSWTGGSGYTF.

This chain links TRBV30 with TRBJ2-2; D unresolved. The CDR3 runs to 11 residues. With 1 base removed from V and 7 bases from J, the gap between germline ends came to 4 bases. CDR1 GTSNPN and CDR2 SVGIG come from the germline V gene (reference sequence). The DNA of the CDR3 is TGTGCCTGGAGTGACCTCGGGGAGCTGTTTTTT. Translated, it gives CAWSDLGELFF.

Only a few counts were recorded for this clonotype. The chain couples TRBV7-9 to TRBJ2-7, with 8 bases fitting TRBD1. Germline lookup yields CDR1 SEHNR and CDR2 FQNEAQ (reference sequence). V lost 5 bases to trimming and J lost 9 bases; unmatched junction nucleotides: 9. CDR3 length: 13 residues. For the CDR3, the DNA is TGTGCCAGCAGCGCCCGACAGGGGAAGCGGCAGTACGTC. Residues: CASSARQGKRQYV.

CDR3 sequence: CASNLGAGELFF. DNA for the CDR3: TGTGCCAGCAACCTGGGGGCCGGGGAGCTGTTTTTT. The chain recombines TRBV3-1 with TRBJ2-2, with D perhaps given as TRBD1 or TRBD2 (5 bases each). Per the germline V gene, CDR1 is LGHDT and CDR2 is YNNKEL (reference sequence). The CDR3 is 12 amino acids. V lost 7 bases to trimming and J lost 6 bases, with 9 bases between them.

This clonotype occurred many times. The rearrangement links TRBV9 to TRBJ2-4; D call uncertain. CDR3 length: 14 residues. V was shortened by 8 bases and J by 0 bases, with 12 bases between the two germline ends. CDR1 is SGDLS and CDR2 is YYNGEE in the germline V gene. The CDR3 reads CASGPFLAKNIQYF. CDR3 bases: TGTGCCAGTGGGCCTTTCCTAGCCAAAAACATTCAGTACTTC.

This clonotype showed up just a few times. The CDR3 region is CASSFFDSGRETQYF. The CDR3 DNA reads as TGTGCCAGCAGCTTCTTTGACAGCGGGCGAGAGACCCAGTACTTC. The genes are TRBV7-3 and TRBJ2-5; a weak D match, TRBD2 (6 bases). The CDR3 runs 15 residues. V gave up 3 bases and J gave up 4 bases, with 15 bases separating them. Per the germline V gene, CDR1 is SGHTA and CDR2 is FQGTGA.